The 19 T cell receptor beta chains below were found in one sample sequenced in a study of T cells after posttransplantation cyclophosphamide. Generated by immunoSEQ multiplex PCR, the TCRdb table keeps only in-frame clones and is missing some. The sample records some 21,000 clones, around 98% being singletons. The sequenced sample consisted of naive CD8+ T cells sorted from PBMCs. These receptors were collected from a man aged 35 to 55 in good health, CMV-negative, and a related stem cell transplant donor.

V gene TRBV28 combines with J gene TRBJ2-2, with no clear D. Germline assignment: CDR1 MDHEN and CDR2 SYDVKM. The CDR3 runs 12 residues. Trimming removed 3 bases at V and 6 bases at J, with 5 bases between. DNA of the CDR3: TGTGCCAGCAGTTTCGGTGCCGGGGAGCTGTTTTTT. Its translation is CASSFGAGELFF.

In DNA form, the CDR3 reads TGTGCCAGCTCACCAGAGGGCAGCCAGCCCCAGCATTTT. It translates to CASSPEGSQPQHF. The chain links TRBV18 to TRBJ1-5; no clear D gene. The CDR3 extends over 13 amino acids. The germline V gene has CDR1 KGHSH and CDR2 LQKENI. The V end lost 2 bases, the J end lost 7 bases, and 9 bases lay between the germline ends.

This chain links TRBV2 with TRBJ2-6; a weak D match, TRBD2 (7 bases). CDR1 and CDR2 (germline): SNHLY, FYNNEI. This CDR3 spans 18 amino acids. The V end was cut by 4 bases, the J end by 0 bases, with 16 bases between. For the CDR3, the DNA is TGTGCCAGCAGTGGGGGGGGGCAGGTCCCCTCTGGGGCCAACGTCCTGACTTTC. Protein: CASSGGGQVPSGANVLTF.

The genes are TRBV27 and TRBJ2-1; D unresolved. This CDR3 is built from 14 residues. V lost 4 bases and J 8 bases, leaving 15 bases between the germline ends. Germline V gene data show CDR1 as MNHEY and CDR2 as SMNVEV (reference sequence). The CDR3 protein is CASSSDYAADEQFF. The CDR3 DNA reads as TGTGCCAGCAGTTCCGATTATGCCGCAGATGAGCAGTTCTTC.

The chain uses TRBV27 and TRBJ2-7; perhaps TRBD1 as D (5 bases). CDR3 length: 16 amino acids. The germline gives CDR1 MNHEY, CDR2 SMNVEV (reference sequence). Trimming shortened V by 2 bases and J by 0 bases, and 14 bases separated the two germline ends. The CDR3 region is CASSLGQGIRSYEQYF. DNA of the CDR3: TGTGCCAGCAGTTTAGGGCAGGGCATCCGCTCCTACGAGCAGTACTTC.

The chain has TRBV2 and TRBJ2-5, with 10 bases identical to TRBD2. The germline V gene encodes CDR1 SNHLY and CDR2 FYNNEI. The CDR3 is 14 residues long. With V trimmed by 4 bases and J by 2 bases, 1 base remained unmatched. The DNA for the CDR3 is TGTGCCAGCAGTGCTAGCGGGGGACAAGAGACCCAGTACTTC. Translating gives CASSASGGQETQYF.

The chain has TRBV27 and TRBJ2-1, with 8 bases identical to TRBD2. The germline V gene has CDR1 MNHEY and CDR2 SMNVEV (reference sequence). V lost 5 bases to trimming and J lost 5 bases; unmatched junction nucleotides: 11. The CDR3 contains 16 residues. DNA of the CDR3: TGTGCCAGCAGTCCCAGCGGGACTAGAGGCGACAATGAGCAGTTCTTC. Its translation: CASSPSGTRGDNEQFF.

The rearrangement joins TRBV4-3 to TRBJ1-2; 7 bases line up with TRBD1. Trimming took 0 bases from V and 0 from J; bases not matched to a gene: 10. This CDR3 spans 18 amino acids. Germline assignment: CDR1 LGHNA and CDR2 YSLEER. The CDR3 protein is CASSQDVLLGQPNYGYTF. In DNA, the CDR3 is TGCGCCAGCAGCCAAGATGTACTCTTGGGACAGCCTAACTATGGCTACACCTTC.

The CDR3 is CASSPGLAGGADTQYF. CDR3 bases: TGTGCCAGCAGTCCCGGACTAGCGGGGGGGGCAGATACGCAGTATTTT. The chain uses TRBV28 and TRBJ2-3, with 15 bases that match TRBD2. Germline CDR1 is MDHEN and CDR2 is SYDVKM. V was pared by 5 bases and J by 4 bases, with 4 bases of the junction left unmatched. The CDR3 length is 16 residues. Full variable domain (outside the CDR3, taken from reference TRBV28 and TRBJ2-3): DVKVTQSSRYLVKRTGEKVFLECVQDMDHENMFWYRQDPGLGLRLIYFSYDVKMKEKGDIPEGYSVSREKKERFSLILESASTNQTSMYLCASSPGLAGGADTQYFGPGTRLTVL.

This chain joins TRBV5-1 and TRBJ2-7, with 7 positions matching TRBD2. The trim removed 0 bases at V and 4 bases at J, leaving 10 bases unmatched. The length of the CDR3 is 16 residues. CDR1 SGHRS and CDR2 YFSETQ come from the germline V gene. CDR3 in amino acids: CASSLEAFSGTYEQYF. The CDR3 DNA reads as TGCGCCAGCAGCTTGGAGGCTTTCAGCGGGACTTACGAGCAGTACTTC.

The gene calls are TRBV27 and TRBJ2-1; tentative D call: TRBD2 (5 bases). V lost 8 bases, J lost 1 base, and 18 bases lay in between. There are 16 residues in the CDR3. Germline loops: CDR1 MNHEY, CDR2 SMNVEV (reference sequence). The CDR3 sequence is CASQTGNYKSYNEQFF. CDR3 DNA: TGTGCCAGCCAGACCGGGAATTATAAATCCTACAATGAGCAGTTCTTC.

The chain recombines TRBV27 with TRBJ2-7, with 8 bases that match TRBD2. The CDR3 is made up of 15 amino acids. The V gene end was trimmed by 2 bases and the J gene end by 2 bases; junction bases not matched to a gene: 5. The V gene's germline CDR1 is MNHEY and CDR2 SMNVEV (reference sequence). The CDR3 protein is CASSLGLAGTYEQYF. The CDR3 nucleotides read TGTGCCAGCAGTTTAGGGCTAGCGGGCACCTACGAGCAGTACTTC.

The chain combines TRBV19 with TRBJ2-2, with D possibly TRBD2 on 6 matching bases. The V end was cut by 5 bases, the J end by 8 bases, with 9 bases between. CDR1 and CDR2 (germline): LNHDA, SQIVND (reference sequence). The CDR3 runs to 12 residues. The CDR3: CASSSAGGELFF. Here the CDR3 DNA reads TGTGCCAGTAGTTCAGCGGGTGGGGAGCTGTTTTTT.

The chain combines TRBV28 with TRBJ1-4, with a possible D match to TRBD1 (6 bases). V lost 6 bases, J lost 5 bases, and 16 bases lay in between. Germline CDR1 MDHEN, CDR2 SYDVKM. This CDR3 region has 15 residues. CDR3 in amino acids: CASSSRTVDNEKLFF. DNA for the CDR3: TGTGCCAGCAGCTCCAGGACAGTCGACAATGAAAAACTGTTTTTT.

CDR3 loop: CASSYGTDELTGELFF. Here the CDR3 DNA reads TGTGCCAGCAGCTATGGGACAGACGAATTGACCGGGGAGCTGTTTTTT. V usage is TRBV7-6 and J usage is TRBJ2-2; 7 nucleotides agree with TRBD1. CDR3 length: 16 amino acids. Germline CDR1 SGHVS, CDR2 FNYEAQ. V dropped 4 bases and J dropped 5; count of bases not matched to a gene: 10.

Remarks on this clone: Germline is not matched at one junction end, which may reflect a read error. The chain is built from TRBV4-1 and TRBJ2-7; the match to TRBD2 covers 10 bases. Germline lookup yields CDR1 MGHRA and CDR2 YSYEKL. The CDR3 contains 15 residues. The CDR3 coding sequence is TGTGCCAGCAGCCAAGGGACTAGCGCAGCCTACGAGCAGTACTTC. As protein: CASSQGTSAAYEQYF.

The chain joins TRBV7-9 to TRBJ2-2; a weak D match, TRBD2 (5 bases). The CDR3 loop spans 14 amino acids. The germline CDR1 and CDR2 sequences are SEHNR and FQNEAQ (reference sequence). V was pared by 0 bases and J by 9 bases, with 11 bases between. The CDR3 reads CASSLAPSHWELFF. CDR3 DNA sequence: TGTGCCAGCAGCTTAGCGCCTAGCCATTGGGAGCTGTTTTTT.

The chain combines TRBV30 with TRBJ2-2; TRBD1 might be the D (6 bases). Germline V gene sequence: CDR1 GTSNPN, CDR2 SVGIG (reference sequence). The CDR3 is 13 amino acids. V lost 1 base and J lost 7, with 10 bases in between. The CDR3 loop is CAWSEGVGGELFF. CDR3 in DNA: TGTGCCTGGAGTGAGGGGGTGGGCGGGGAGCTGTTTTTT.

This chain uses TRBV5-1 with TRBJ2-5; 11 bases map to TRBD1. Germline V CDR1 and CDR2: SGHRS, YFSETQ. Trimming took 4 bases from V and 4 from J; bases not matched to a gene: 6. The CDR3 is 15 amino acids. CDR3 bases: TGCGCCAGCAGCCCTCGGGACAGGGGGATAGAGACCCAGTACTTC. This gives the protein CASSPRDRGIETQYF.